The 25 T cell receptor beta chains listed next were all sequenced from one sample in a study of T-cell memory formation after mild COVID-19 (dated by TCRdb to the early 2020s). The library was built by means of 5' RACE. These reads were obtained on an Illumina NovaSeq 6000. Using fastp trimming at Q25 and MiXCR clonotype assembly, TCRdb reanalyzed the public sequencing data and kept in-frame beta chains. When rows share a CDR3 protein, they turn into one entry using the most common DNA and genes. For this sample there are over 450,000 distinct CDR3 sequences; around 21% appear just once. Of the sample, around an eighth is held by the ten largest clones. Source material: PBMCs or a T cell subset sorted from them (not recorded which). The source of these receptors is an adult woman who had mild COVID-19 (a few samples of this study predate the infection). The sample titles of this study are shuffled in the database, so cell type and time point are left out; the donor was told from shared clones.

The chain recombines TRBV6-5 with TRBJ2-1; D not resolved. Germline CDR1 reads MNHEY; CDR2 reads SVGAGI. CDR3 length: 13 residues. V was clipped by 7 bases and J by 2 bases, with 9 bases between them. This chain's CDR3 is CASTPGPYNEQFF. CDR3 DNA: TGTGCCAGCACGCCGGGCCCCTACAATGAGCAGTTCTTC.

This CDR3 reads CASNQAGGATDTQYF. For the CDR3, the DNA is TGTGCCAGCAACCAGGCGGGGGGAGCGACAGATACGCAGTATTTT. The gene calls are TRBV7-9 and TRBJ2-3, with TRBD2 identical over 8 bases. Germline CDR1 SEHNR, CDR2 FQNEAQ (reference sequence). The CDR3 is 15 residues long. V shed 7 bases, J shed 3 bases, and the junction held 9 bases outside the gene matches.

CDR3 DNA: TGCAGTGCTAGAGTTGCGGGGGGCCCGCCAGATACGCAGTATTTT. Translated, it gives CSARVAGGPPDTQYF. The V and J genes are TRBV20-1 and TRBJ2-3, with 8 bases matching TRBD2. CDR1 is DFQATT, CDR2 SNEGSKA, per germline (reference sequence). This CDR3 spans 15 amino acids. The V segment lost 1 base and the J segment 4 bases; nucleotides outside the gene matches: 7.

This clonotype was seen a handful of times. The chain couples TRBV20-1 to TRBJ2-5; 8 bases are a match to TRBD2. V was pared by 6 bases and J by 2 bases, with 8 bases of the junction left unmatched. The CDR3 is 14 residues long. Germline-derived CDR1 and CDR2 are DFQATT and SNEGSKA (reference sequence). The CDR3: CSADLAGTQETQYF. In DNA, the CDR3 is TGCAGTGCAGATTTAGCGGGGACACAAGAGACCCAGTACTTC.

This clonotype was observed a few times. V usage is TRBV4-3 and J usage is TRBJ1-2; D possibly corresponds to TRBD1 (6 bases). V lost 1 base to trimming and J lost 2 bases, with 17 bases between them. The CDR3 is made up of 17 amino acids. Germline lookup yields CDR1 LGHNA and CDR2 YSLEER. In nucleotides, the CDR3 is TGCGCCAGCAGCCAAGTCCCTAAGGGGGGGGAAAACTATGGCTACACCTTC. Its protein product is CASSQVPKGGENYGYTF.

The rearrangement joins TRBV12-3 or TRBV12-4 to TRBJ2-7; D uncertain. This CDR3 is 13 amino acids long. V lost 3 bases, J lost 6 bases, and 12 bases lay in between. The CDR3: CASSFSAPGEQYF. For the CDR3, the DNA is TGTGCCAGCAGTTTTAGTGCTCCTGGCGAGCAGTACTTC.

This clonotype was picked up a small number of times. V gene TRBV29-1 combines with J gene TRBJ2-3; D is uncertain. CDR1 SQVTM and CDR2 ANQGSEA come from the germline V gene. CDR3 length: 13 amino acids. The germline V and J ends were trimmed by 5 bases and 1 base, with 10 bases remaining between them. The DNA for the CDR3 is TGCAGCGTTCGAGGTCGGGGCACAGATACGCAGTATTTT. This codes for CSVRGRGTDTQYF.

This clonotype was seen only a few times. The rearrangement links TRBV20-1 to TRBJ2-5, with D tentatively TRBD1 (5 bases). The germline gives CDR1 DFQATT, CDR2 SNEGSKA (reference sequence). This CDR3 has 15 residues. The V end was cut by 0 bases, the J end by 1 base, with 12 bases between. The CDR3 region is CSARDYRRAQETQYF. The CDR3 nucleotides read TGCAGTGCTAGAGATTACCGCAGGGCCCAAGAGACCCAGTACTTC.

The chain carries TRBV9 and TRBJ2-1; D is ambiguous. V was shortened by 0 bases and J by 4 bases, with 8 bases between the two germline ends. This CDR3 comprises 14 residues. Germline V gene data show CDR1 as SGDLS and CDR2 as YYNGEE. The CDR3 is CASSVVWLYNEQFF. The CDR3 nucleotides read TGTGCCAGCAGCGTAGTCTGGCTGTACAATGAGCAGTTCTTC.

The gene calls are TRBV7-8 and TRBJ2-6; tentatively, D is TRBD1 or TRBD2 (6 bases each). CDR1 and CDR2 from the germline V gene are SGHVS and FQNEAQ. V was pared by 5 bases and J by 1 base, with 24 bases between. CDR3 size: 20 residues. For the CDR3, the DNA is TGTGCCAGCAGCGTCGGTCGTGGGGGGCAGTTGGTTTCTGGGGCCAACGTCCTGACTTTC. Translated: CASSVGRGGQLVSGANVLTF. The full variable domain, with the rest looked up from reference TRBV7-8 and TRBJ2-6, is GAGVSQSPRYKVAKRGQDVALRCDPISGHVSLFWYQQALGQGPEFLTYFQNEAQLDKSGLPSDRFFAERPEGSVSTLKIQRTQQEDSAVYLCASSVGRGGQLVSGANVLTFGAGSRLTVL.

The CDR3: CASRHPIGTRQYF. Written as DNA, the CDR3 is TGTGCCAGCAGGCACCCTATCGGGACCCGGCAGTACTTC. The chain combines TRBV2 with TRBJ2-7; D is tentatively TRBD1 or TRBD2 (5 bases each). Germline V gives CDR1 SNHLY, CDR2 FYNNEI. The CDR3 is 13 residues long. V dropped 6 bases and J dropped 9 bases, with 18 bases sitting between them.

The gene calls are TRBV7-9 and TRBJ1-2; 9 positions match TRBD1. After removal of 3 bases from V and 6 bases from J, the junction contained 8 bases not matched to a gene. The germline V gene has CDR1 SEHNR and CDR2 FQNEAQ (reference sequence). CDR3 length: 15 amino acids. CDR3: CASSFAPGQGNGYTF. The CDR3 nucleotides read TGTGCCAGCAGCTTTGCACCGGGACAGGGAAATGGCTACACCTTC.

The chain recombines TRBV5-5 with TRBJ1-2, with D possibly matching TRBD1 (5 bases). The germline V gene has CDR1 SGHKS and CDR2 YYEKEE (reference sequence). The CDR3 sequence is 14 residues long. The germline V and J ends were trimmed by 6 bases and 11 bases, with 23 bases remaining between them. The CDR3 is CASNIGDLRIGYTF. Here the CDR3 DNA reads TGTGCCAGCAACATTGGGGACCTCCGTATAGGATACACCTTC.

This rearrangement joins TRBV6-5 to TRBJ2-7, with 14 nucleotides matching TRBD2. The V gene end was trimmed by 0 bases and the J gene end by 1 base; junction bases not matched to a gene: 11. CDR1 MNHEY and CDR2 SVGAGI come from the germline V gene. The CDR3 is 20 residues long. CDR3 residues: CASSYSSPGLAGDGSYEQYF. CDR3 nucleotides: TGTGCCAGCAGTTACTCATCACCGGGACTAGCGGGAGACGGGTCCTACGAGCAGTACTTC.

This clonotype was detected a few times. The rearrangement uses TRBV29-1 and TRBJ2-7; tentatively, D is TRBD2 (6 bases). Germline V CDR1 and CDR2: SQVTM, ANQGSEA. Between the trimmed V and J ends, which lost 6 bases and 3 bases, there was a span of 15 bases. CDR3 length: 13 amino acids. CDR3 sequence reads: CSVAGTGNYEQYF. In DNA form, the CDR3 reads TGCAGCGTAGCCGGGACTGGGAACTACGAGCAGTACTTC.

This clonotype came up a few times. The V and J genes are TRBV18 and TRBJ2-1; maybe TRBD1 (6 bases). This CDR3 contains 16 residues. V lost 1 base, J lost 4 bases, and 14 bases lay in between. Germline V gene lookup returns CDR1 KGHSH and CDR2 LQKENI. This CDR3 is CASSPRAGESYNEQFF. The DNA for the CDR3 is TGTGCCAGCTCACCACGGGCAGGGGAAAGTTACAATGAGCAGTTCTTC.

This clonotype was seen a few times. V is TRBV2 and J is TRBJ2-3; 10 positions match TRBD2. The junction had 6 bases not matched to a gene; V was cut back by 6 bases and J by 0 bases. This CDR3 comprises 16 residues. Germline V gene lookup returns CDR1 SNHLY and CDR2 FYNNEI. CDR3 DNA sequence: TGTGCCAGCAGCAATGGACTAGCGGTCAGCACAGATACGCAGTATTTT. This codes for CASSNGLAVSTDTQYF. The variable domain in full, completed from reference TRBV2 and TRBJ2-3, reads EPEVTQTPSHQVTQMGQEVILRCVPISNHLYFYWYRQILGQKVEFLVSFYNNEISEKSEIFDDQFSVERPDGSNFTLKIRSTKLEDSAMYFCASSNGLAVSTDTQYFGPGTRLTVL.

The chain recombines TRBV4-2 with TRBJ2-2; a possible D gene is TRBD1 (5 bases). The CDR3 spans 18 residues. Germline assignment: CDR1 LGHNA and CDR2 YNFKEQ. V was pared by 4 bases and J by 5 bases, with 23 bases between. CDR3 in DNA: TGTGCCAGCAGCCGACGAATACAGGTAACCTCGAGGACCGGGGAGCTGTTTTTT. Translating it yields CASSRRIQVTSRTGELFF.

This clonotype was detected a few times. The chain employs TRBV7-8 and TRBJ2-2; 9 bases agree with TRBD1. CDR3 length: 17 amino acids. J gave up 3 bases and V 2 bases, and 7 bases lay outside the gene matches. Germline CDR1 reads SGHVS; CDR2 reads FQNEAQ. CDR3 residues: CASSLRGQGRDTGELFF. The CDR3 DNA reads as TGTGCCAGCAGCTTAAGAGGACAGGGGCGGGACACCGGGGAGCTGTTTTTT.

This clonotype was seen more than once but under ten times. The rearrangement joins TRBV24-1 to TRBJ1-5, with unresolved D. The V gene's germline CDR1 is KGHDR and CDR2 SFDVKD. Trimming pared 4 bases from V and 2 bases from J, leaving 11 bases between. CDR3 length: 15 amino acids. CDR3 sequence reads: CATSEGTSGNQPQHF. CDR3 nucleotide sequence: TGTGCCACCAGTGAAGGAACATCAGGCAATCAGCCCCAGCATTTT.

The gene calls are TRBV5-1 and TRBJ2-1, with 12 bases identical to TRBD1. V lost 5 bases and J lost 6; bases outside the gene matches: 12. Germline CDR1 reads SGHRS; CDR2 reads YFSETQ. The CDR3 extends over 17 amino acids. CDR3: CASRGFDRDRGLNEQFF. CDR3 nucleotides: TGCGCCAGCAGAGGGTTCGACAGGGACAGGGGGCTCAATGAGCAGTTCTTC.

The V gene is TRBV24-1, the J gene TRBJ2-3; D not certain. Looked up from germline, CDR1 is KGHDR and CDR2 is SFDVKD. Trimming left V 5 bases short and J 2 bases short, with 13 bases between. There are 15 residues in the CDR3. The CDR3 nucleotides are TGTGCCACCAGTGTTGGGGTCGGATCCACAGATACGCAGTATTTT. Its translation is CATSVGVGSTDTQYF.

The CDR3 region is CSAQRAGGTDTQYF. As DNA, the CDR3 is TGCAGTGCCCAACGGGCGGGGGGCACAGATACGCAGTATTTT. This chain joins TRBV20-1 and TRBJ2-3; 7 bases are shared with TRBD2. CDR1 is DFQATT, CDR2 SNEGSKA, per germline (reference sequence). Trimming at V came to 6 bases and at J to 1 base, leaving 7 bases not matched to a gene. There are 14 residues in the CDR3.

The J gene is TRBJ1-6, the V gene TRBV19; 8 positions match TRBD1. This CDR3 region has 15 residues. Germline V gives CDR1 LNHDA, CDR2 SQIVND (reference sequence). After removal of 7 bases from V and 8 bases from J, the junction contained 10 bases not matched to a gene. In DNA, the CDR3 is TGTGCCAGTACCCCGACAGGGGCCCTTCATTCACCCCTCCACTTT. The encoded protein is CASTPTGALHSPLHF.

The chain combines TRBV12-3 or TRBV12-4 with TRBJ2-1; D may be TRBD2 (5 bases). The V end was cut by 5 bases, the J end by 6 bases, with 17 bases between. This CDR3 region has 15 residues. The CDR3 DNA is TGTGCCAGCAGTCAAAGGACTCTTATCAGCAATGAGCAGTTCTTC. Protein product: CASSQRTLISNEQFF.